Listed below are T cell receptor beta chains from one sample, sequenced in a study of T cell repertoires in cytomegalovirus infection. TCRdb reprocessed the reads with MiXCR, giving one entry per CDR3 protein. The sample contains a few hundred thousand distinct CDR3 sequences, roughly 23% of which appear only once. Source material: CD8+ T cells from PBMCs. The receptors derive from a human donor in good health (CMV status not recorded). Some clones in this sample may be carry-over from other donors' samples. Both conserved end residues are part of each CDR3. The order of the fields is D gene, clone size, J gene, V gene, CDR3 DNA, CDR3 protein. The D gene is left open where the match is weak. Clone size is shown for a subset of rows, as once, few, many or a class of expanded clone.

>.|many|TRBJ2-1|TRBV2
TGTGCCAGCTCGGGGGCCTCCTACAATGAGCAGTTCTTC
CASSGASYNEQFF
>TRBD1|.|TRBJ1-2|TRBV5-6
TGTGCCAGCAGCATAGCGACCGGGACAGAAGTGGATGGCTACACCTTC
CASSIATGTEVDGYTF
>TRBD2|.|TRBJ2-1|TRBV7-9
TGTGCCAGCAGCTTACTAGGGACTAGCGGGGGCTCCTACAATGAGCAGTTCTTC
CASSLLGTSGGSYNEQFF
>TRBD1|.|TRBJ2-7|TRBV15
TGTGCCACCAGCAGATCCCCGACAGGGCCCTCCTACGAGCAGTACTTC
CATSRSPTGPSYEQYF
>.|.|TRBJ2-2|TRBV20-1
TGCAGTGCTGTTGACCCAAAGGACCCCGGCGGGGAGCTGTTTTTT
CSAVDPKDPGGELFF
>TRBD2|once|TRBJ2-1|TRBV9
TGTGCCAGCAGCCTAACGTGGCGGGGGGGCCTCCATGAGCAGTTCTTC
CASSLTWRGGLHEQFF
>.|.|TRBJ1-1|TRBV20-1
TGCAGTGCTGCCCCGATAGGGAGGGAGAACACTGAAGCTTTCTTT
CSAAPIGRENTEAFF
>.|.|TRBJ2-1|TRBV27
TGTGCCAGCAACCGGGTGGCGGGGGCCGAAATCAATGAGCAGTTCTTC
CASNRVAGAEINEQFF
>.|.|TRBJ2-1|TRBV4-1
TGCGCCAGCAGCCAAGGGGGGCTGCTTCTTGATGAGCAGTTCTTC
CASSQGGLLLDEQFF
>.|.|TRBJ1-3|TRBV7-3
TGTGCCAGCAGCTTCTCCGCGACGCATCCCATATATTTT
CASSFSATHPIYF
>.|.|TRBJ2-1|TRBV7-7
TGTGCCAGCAGTTCCAGACTAGGCGATGAGCAGTTCTTC
CASSSRLGDEQFF
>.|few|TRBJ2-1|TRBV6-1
TGTGCCAGCAGTCCCGCGGGGATGGGCAATGAGCAGTTCTTC
CASSPAGMGNEQFF
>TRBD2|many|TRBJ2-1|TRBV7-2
TGTGCCAGCACCCCCCGGGGGACTAGCGCAACTGAGCAGTTCTTC
CASTPRGTSATEQFF
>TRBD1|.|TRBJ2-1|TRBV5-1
TGCGCCAGCAGGGCTCCCCGGGACAGGGCCTCCAATGAGCAGTTCTTC
CASRAPRDRASNEQFF
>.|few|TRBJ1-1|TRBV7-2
TGTGCCAGCAGCCCTTGGACACCGAACACTGAAGCTTTCTTT
CASSPWTPNTEAFF
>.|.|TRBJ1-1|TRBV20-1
TGCAGTGCTAGTAAAGGGACTGTGAACACTGAAGCTTTCTTT
CSASKGTVNTEAFF
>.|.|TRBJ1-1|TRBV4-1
TGCGCCAGCAGCCAAGAAGGGGGGGGCGCCTACACTGAAGCTTTCTTT
CASSQEGGGAYTEAFF
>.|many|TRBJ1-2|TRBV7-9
TGTGCCAGCAGCTTAGCCCTTACAGGGTCTTCCTATGGCTACACCTTC
CASSLALTGSSYGYTF
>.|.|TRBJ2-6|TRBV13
TGTGCCAGCAGCTCGGGTCCACCTGGGGCCAACGTCCTGACTTTC
CASSSGPPGANVLTF
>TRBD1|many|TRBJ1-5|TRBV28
TGTGCCAGCAGTCCCGGACAGGGAACTGTGTTAGATCAGCCCCAGCATTTT
CASSPGQGTVLDQPQHF
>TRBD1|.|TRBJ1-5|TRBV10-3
TGTGCCACCAACCAGGACAGGGGTCAGCCCCAGCATTTT
CATNQDRGQPQHF
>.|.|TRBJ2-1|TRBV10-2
TGCGCCAGCAGTGAGTCCAGGCACAATGAGCAGTTCTTC
CASSESRHNEQFF
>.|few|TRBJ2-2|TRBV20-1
TGCAGTGCTAGATGGCAGGGGAGCACCGGGGAGCTGTTTTTT
CSARWQGSTGELFF
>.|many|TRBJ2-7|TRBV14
TGTGCCAAACTCGCGATGATGGGTATTAACGAGCAGTACTTC
CAKLAMMGINEQYF
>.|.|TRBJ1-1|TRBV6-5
TGTGCCAGCAGTTACCGGGCTTCAGCTGAAGCTTTCTTT
CASSYRASAEAFF
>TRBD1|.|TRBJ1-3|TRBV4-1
TGCGCCAGCAGACAACGCGGGACAGGCGATGGAAACACCATATATTTT
CASRQRGTGDGNTIYF
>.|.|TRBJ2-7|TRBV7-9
TGTGCCACCCAGGGGGGTTCAGAGCAGTACTTC
CATQGGSEQYF
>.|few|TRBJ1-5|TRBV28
TGTGCCAGCCGTTATTCCCCCAGCTTATATAGCAATCAGCCCCAGCATTTT
CASRYSPSLYSNQPQHF
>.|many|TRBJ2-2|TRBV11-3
TGTGCCAGCAGCTTAGCTTCCGCAGGCGGGGAGCTGTTTTTT
CASSLASAGGELFF
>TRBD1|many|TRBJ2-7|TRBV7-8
TGTGCCAGCAGCTTGGCCCCGGGACAGGCCCAAGGGGAGCAGTACTTC
CASSLAPGQAQGEQYF
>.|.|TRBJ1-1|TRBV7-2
TGTGCCAGCAGCTTAGGGCCCAGTGGGAACACTGAAGCTTTCTTT
CASSLGPSGNTEAFF
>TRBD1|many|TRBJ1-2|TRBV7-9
TGTGCCAGCAGCTCCAAGGTGCAGGGGGAAGATGGCTACACCTTC
CASSSKVQGEDGYTF
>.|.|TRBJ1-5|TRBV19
TGTGCCAGTAGATCTGGGTTTCAGCCCCAGCATTTT
CASRSGFQPQHF
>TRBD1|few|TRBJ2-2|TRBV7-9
TGTGCCAGCAGCACAGGACAGGGTAGCACCGGGGAGCTGTTTTTT
CASSTGQGSTGELFF
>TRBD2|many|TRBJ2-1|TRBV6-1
TGTGCCAGCACCATAGCGGGGGAGCTCTACAATGAGCAGTTCTTC
CASTIAGELYNEQFF
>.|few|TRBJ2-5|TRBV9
TGTGCCAGCAGCGTAGCGGGGAGATTGGAGACCCAGTACTTC
CASSVAGRLETQYF
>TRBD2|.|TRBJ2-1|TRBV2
TGTGCCAGCAGGCCTAGCGGGGGGAGCTCCTACAATGAGCAGTTCTTC
CASRPSGGSSYNEQFF
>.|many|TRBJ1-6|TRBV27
TGTGCCAGCAGTTTATCCGGACAATGGGATTCACCCCTCCACTTT
CASSLSGQWDSPLHF
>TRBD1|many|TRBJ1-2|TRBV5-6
TGTGCCAGCAGCTTGGCCCCGGGACAGGAGAACTATGGCTACACCTTC
CASSLAPGQENYGYTF
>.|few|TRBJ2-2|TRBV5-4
TGTGCCAGCAGCTTCCCCCGGTCAACGAACACCGGGGAGCTGTTTTTT
CASSFPRSTNTGELFF
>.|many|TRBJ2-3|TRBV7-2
TGTGCCAGCAGCCAGGCCGGGACTAGCACAGATACGCAGTATTTT
CASSQAGTSTDTQYF
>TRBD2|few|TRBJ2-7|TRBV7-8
TGTGCCAGCAGCACCCTAGCGGCCAGCTCCTACGAGCAGTACTTC
CASSTLAASSYEQYF
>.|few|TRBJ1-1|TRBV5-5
TGTGCCAGCAGCTTGGATTTAGTTTCCTTCTCGCGTATGAACACTGAAGCTTTCTTT
CASSLDLVSFSRMNTEAFF
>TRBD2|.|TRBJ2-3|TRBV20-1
TGCAGTGCTAGGGCTAGCGGGGGTACCCCTAGCACAGATACGCAGTATTTT
CSARASGGTPSTDTQYF
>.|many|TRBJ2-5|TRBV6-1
TGTGCCAGCTCCCCCTCTCTCCTTCGGGAGACCCAGTACTTC
CASSPSLLRETQYF
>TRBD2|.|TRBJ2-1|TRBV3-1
TGTGCCAGCAGCCAAGTTTCCGGGACTATCAAAAGCAATGAGCAGTTCTTC
CASSQVSGTIKSNEQFF